The sequence of this TCR beta chain was determined in a study of blood T cell repertoires in COVID-19. Study overall: Samples representing acute and convalescent COVID-19 were sourced from the United States, Italy and Spain. Nucleic acid was either cDNA or gDNA, and it came from T cells, B-cell-depleted T cells, or PBMCs.

As originally analysed: Amplification of reference gene primers was used by the study to estimate nucleated cell counts. The assay was immunoSEQ multiplex PCR, and TCRdb's table has in-frame clones only and misses some. V and J calls and clone size come straight from that table; D and trimming were deduced from the DNA. The repertoire has roughly 250,000 clones, about 85% of them found once; the top ten carry 0.87%. Germline CDR1 MDHEN, CDR2 SYDVKM. V lost 6 bases to trimming and J lost 0 bases; unmatched junction nucleotides: 1. The CDR3 runs 14 residues. A Seattle source enrolled patients during active infection and followed them longitudinally. Of note for this clone: The same CDR3 is also encoded by other DNA sequences in this sample.

The sample consisted of peripheral blood. This chain joins TRBV28 and TRBJ2-7, with 11 bases that match TRBD2. The TCR sequence derives from a human donor with COVID-19, enrolled during active disease. The donor label of this sample is uncertain. CDR3 nucleotide sequence: TGTGCCAGCAGGGGGACTAGCGGCTCCTACGAGCAGTACTTC. Translated: CASRGTSGSYEQYF.